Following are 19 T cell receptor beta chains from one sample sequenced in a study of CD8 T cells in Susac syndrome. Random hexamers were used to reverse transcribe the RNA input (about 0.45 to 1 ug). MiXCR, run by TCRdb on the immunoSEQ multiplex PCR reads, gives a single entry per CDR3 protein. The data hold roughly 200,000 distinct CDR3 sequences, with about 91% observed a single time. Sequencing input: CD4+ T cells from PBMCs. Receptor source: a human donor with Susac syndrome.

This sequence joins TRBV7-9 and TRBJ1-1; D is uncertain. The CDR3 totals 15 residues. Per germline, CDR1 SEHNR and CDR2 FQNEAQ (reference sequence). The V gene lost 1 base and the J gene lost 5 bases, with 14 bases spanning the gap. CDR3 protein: CASSLVSVPGTEAFF. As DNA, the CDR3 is TGTGCCAGCAGCTTAGTTAGTGTCCCGGGGACTGAAGCTTTCTTT.

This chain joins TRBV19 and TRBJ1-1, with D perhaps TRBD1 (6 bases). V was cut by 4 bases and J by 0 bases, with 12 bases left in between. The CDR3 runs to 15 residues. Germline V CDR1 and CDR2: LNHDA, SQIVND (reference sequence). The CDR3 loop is CASSRAGTLNTEAFF. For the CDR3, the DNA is TGTGCCAGTAGTAGAGCCGGGACACTGAACACTGAAGCTTTCTTT.

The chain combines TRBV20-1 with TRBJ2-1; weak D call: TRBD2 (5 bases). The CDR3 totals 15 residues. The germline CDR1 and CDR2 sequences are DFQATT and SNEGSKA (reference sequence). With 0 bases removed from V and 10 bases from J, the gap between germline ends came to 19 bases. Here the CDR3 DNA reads TGCAGTGCTAGAGATGCGGGTTCGAGGGTTTGGGAGCAGTTCTTC. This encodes CSARDAGSRVWEQFF.

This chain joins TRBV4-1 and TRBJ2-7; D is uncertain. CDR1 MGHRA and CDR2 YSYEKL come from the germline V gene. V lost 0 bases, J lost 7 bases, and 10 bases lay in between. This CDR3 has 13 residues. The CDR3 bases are TGCGCCAGCAGCCAAGATCGAGCTGGGGAGCAGTACTTC. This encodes CASSQDRAGEQYF.

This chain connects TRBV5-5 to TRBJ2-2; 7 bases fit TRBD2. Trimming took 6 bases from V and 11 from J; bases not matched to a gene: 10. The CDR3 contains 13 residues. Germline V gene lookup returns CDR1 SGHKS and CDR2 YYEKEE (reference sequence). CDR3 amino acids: CASTSPGGRELFF. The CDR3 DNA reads TGTGCCAGCACCTCCCCTGGCGGGAGAGAGCTGTTTTTT.

This CDR3 is CSARASGREETQYF. The CDR3 DNA reads TGCAGTGCTAGGGCTAGCGGGAGGGAAGAGACCCAGTACTTC. The chain recombines TRBV20-1 with TRBJ2-5; 12 bases align to TRBD2. V lost 3 bases to trimming and J lost 3 bases; unmatched junction nucleotides: 2. The CDR3 sequence is 14 residues long. Germline-derived CDR1 and CDR2 are DFQATT and SNEGSKA (reference sequence).

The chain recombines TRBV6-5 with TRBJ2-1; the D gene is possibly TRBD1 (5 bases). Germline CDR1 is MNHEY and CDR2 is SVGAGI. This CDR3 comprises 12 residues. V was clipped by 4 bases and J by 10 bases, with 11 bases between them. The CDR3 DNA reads TGTGCCAGCAGTTTCCCCGACAGAGAGCAGTTCTTC. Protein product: CASSFPDREQFF.

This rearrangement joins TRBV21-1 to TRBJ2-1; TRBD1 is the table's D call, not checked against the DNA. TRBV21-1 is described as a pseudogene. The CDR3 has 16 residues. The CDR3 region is CASSNSLGRGRFLQFF. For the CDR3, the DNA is TGTGCCAGCAGCAACTCTTTGGGGCGGGGCAGGTTCTTGCAGTTCTTC.

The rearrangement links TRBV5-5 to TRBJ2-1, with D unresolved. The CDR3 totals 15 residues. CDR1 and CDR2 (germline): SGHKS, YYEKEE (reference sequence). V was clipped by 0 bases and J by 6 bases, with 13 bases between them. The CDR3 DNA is TGTGCCAGCAGCTTGGACTGGCCCTCTCTCAATGAGCAGTTCTTC. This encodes CASSLDWPSLNEQFF.

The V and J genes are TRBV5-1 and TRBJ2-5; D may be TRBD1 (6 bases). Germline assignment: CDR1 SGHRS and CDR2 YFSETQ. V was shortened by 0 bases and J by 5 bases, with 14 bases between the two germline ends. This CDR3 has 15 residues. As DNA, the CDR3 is TGCGCCAGCAGCTTGGGACAGGCGATCGTGGAGACCCAGTACTTC. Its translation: CASSLGQAIVETQYF.

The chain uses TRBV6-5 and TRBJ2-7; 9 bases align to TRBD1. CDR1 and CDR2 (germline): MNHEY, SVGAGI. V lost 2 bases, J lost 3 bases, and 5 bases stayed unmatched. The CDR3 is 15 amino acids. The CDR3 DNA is TGTGCCAGCAGTTACCAGCGGGACAGGGTCTACGAGCAGTACTTC. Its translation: CASSYQRDRVYEQYF.

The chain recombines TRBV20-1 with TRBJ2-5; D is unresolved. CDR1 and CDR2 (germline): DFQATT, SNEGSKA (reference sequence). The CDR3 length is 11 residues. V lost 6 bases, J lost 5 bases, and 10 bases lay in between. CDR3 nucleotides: TGCAGTGCAACCCTGCGGGAGACCCAGTACTTC. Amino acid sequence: CSATLRETQYF.

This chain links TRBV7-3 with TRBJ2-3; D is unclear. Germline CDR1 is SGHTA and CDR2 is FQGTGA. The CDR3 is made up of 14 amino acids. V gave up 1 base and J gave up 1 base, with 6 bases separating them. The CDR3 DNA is TGTGCCAGCAGCTTAAACGGTCGCACAGATACGCAGTATTTT. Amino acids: CASSLNGRTDTQYF.

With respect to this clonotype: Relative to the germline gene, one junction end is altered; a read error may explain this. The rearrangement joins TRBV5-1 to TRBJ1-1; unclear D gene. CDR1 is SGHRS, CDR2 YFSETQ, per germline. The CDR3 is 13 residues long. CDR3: CASSILTETEVFF. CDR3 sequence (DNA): TGCGCCAGCAGCATACTGACTGAGACTGAAGTTTTCTTT.

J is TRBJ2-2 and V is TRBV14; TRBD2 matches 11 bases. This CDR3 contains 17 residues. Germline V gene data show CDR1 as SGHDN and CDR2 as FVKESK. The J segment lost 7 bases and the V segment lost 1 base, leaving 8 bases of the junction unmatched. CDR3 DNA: TGTGCCAGCAGCCAAGTACTAGCGGGGGCCGGAGGCGGGGAGCTGTTTTTT. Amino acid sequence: CASSQVLAGAGGGELFF.

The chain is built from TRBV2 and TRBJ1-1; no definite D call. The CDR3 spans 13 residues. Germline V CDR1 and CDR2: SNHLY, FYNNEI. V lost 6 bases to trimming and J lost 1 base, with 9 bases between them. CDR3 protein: CASRLRENTEAFF. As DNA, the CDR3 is TGTGCCAGCAGACTTAGAGAGAACACTGAAGCTTTCTTT.

CDR3 sequence: CASSFSSSGGTDTQYF. The DNA of the CDR3 is TGTGCCAGCAGCTTTTCAAGTAGCGGGGGCACAGATACGCAGTATTTT. The chain joins TRBV5-6 to TRBJ2-3, with 8 bases identical to TRBD2. This CDR3 spans 16 amino acids. Germline trimming cut 2 bases from V and 1 base from J; bases unmatched to any gene: 6. Germline V lookup: CDR1 SGHDT, CDR2 YYEEEE.

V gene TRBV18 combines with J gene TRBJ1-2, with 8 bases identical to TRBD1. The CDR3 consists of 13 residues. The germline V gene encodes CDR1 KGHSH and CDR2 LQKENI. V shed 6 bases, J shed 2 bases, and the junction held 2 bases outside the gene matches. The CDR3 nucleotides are TGTGCCAGCTCGAGACAGGGGAACTATGGCTACACCTTC. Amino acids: CASSRQGNYGYTF.

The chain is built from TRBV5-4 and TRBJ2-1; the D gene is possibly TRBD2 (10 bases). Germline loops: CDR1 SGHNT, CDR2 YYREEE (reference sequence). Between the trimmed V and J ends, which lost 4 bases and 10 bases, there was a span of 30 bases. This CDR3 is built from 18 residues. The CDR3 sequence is CASSTGTGTASGSGEQFF. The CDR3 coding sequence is TGTGCCAGCAGCACTGGGACAGGGACGGCTAGCGGGAGTGGAGAGCAGTTCTTC.